These 20 T cell receptor beta chains share one sample of origin, sequenced in a study of blood T cell repertoires in COVID-19. Assay: immunoSEQ multiplex PCR; the TCRdb copy retains only in-frame clones and omits some. The repertoire holds 200,000 to 250,000 clones, with approximately 85% as singletons. The specimen sequenced was peripheral blood. The receptors here all came from a woman in her seventies with COVID-19, enrolled during active disease.

This sequence joins TRBV5-6 and TRBJ2-7; D perhaps matches TRBD2 (6 bases). V was shortened by 2 bases and J by 2 bases, with 20 bases between the two germline ends. Germline CDR1 reads SGHDT; CDR2 reads YYEEEE. This CDR3 has 17 amino acids. The CDR3 is CASSLRPGSKGTYEQYF. The CDR3 coding sequence is TGTGCCAGCAGCTTAAGACCCGGGAGTAAGGGAACCTACGAGCAGTACTTC.

V usage is TRBV6-5 and J usage is TRBJ1-2; possibly TRBD1 for D (5 bases). V gave up 7 bases and J gave up 1 base, with 13 bases separating them. This CDR3 region has 14 residues. Germline CDR1 reads MNHEY; CDR2 reads SVGAGI. The CDR3 DNA follows: TGTGCCAGCACCATTCGCGACAGTAACTATGGCTACACCTTC. Translated: CASTIRDSNYGYTF.

V gene TRBV11-1 combines with J gene TRBJ1-1; D is unclear. V lost 5 bases and J lost 1, with 14 bases in between. The CDR3 sequence is 15 residues long. The germline V gene has CDR1 SGHAT and CDR2 FQDESV (reference sequence). The CDR3 DNA reads as TGTGCCAGCAGCCCCTCTAGACGGGAGAACACTGAAGCTTTCTTT. Amino acid sequence: CASSPSRRENTEAFF. Full variable domain (remainder filled in from reference TRBV11-1 and TRBJ1-1): EAEVAQSPRYKITEKSQAVAFWCDPISGHATLYWYRQILGQGPELLVQFQDESVVDDSQLPKDRFSAERLKGVDSTLKIQPAELGDSAMYLCASSPSRRENTEAFFGQGTRLTVV.

The rearrangement links TRBV19 to TRBJ1-3; weak D call: TRBD1 (5 bases). CDR1 is LNHDA, CDR2 SQIVND, per germline (reference sequence). The CDR3 totals 19 residues. V was clipped by 5 bases and J by 4 bases, with 27 bases between them. DNA of the CDR3: TGTGCCAGTAGTGCCACTCGGGGGATGATGACCTTCTCAGGAAACACCATATATTTT. Encoded protein: CASSATRGMMTFSGNTIYF.

This chain joins TRBV7-9 and TRBJ2-2; D is possibly TRBD1 (6 bases). The CDR3 has 15 residues. Deletions cut 6 bases from V and 3 bases from J, with 14 bases between. The germline gives CDR1 SEHNR, CDR2 FQNEAQ (reference sequence). The CDR3 loop is CASSYSYRDTGELFF. DNA for the CDR3: TGTGCCAGCAGTTACTCTTACAGGGACACCGGGGAGCTGTTTTTT.

J is TRBJ1-2 and V is TRBV9; possible D gene TRBD1, 5 bases. Between the trimmed V and J ends, which lost 0 bases and 2 bases, there was a span of 11 bases. CDR1 is SGDLS and CDR2 is YYNGEE in the germline V gene. The CDR3 has 15 residues. The CDR3 spells CASSVGGEANYGYTF. CDR3 bases: TGTGCCAGCAGCGTAGGGGGGGAGGCGAACTATGGCTACACCTTC.

This clone was seen more than once but under ten times. The rearrangement joins TRBV9 to TRBJ2-3; 7 nucleotides match TRBD1. The germline V gene has CDR1 SGDLS and CDR2 YYNGEE. The CDR3 has 18 residues. V gave up 0 bases and J gave up 0 bases; unmatched junction bases: 10. The CDR3 DNA reads TGTGCCAGCAGCGTAGCAGACGGCAGGGGGTGGAGCACAGATACGCAGTATTTT. This encodes CASSVADGRGWSTDTQYF.

The rearrangement uses TRBV7-2 and TRBJ1-2, with D perhaps TRBD1 (6 bases). This CDR3 contains 14 residues. The germline V gene encodes CDR1 SGHTA and CDR2 FQGNSA. V was cut by 5 bases and J by 2 bases, with 12 bases left in between. DNA for the CDR3: TGTGCCAGCAGCAGCGGGACACCAAACTATGGCTACACCTTC. Its protein is CASSSGTPNYGYTF.

In the case of this clone: Other DNA sequences in the same sample also yield this CDR3. The V call is TRBV4-3, the J call TRBJ2-2; TRBD2 matches at 9 bases. The CDR3 has 17 residues. Trimming cost V 0 bases and J 4 bases; bases outside gene matches: 6. Germline-derived CDR1 and CDR2 are LGHNA and YSLEER. CDR3 in amino acids: CASSQDRLAGLTGELFF. The CDR3 DNA follows: TGCGCCAGCAGCCAAGATAGGCTAGCGGGACTCACCGGGGAGCTGTTTTTT.

J is TRBJ2-5 and V is TRBV7-9; D is undetermined. Germline CDR1 SEHNR, CDR2 FQNEAQ (reference sequence). Deletions cut 2 bases from V and 2 bases from J, with 9 bases between. The CDR3 is 14 residues long. This CDR3 reads CASSLFAAQETQYF. The DNA of the CDR3 is TGTGCCAGCAGCTTATTCGCAGCGCAAGAGACCCAGTACTTC.

The V gene is TRBV2, the J gene TRBJ2-4; 7 bases align to TRBD2. The germline gives CDR1 SNHLY, CDR2 FYNNEI. With V trimmed by 0 bases and J by 6 bases, 8 bases remained unmatched. The length of the CDR3 is 16 residues. CDR3 sequence: CASSEALGGGRNIQYF. The CDR3 DNA follows: TGTGCCAGCAGTGAAGCGCTTGGCGGGGGAAGAAACATTCAGTACTTC.

The chain carries TRBV6-5 and TRBJ1-2, with a possible D match to TRBD1 (6 bases). Germline loops: CDR1 MNHEY, CDR2 SVGAGI. Between the trimmed V and J ends, which lost 11 bases and 8 bases, there was a span of 18 bases. The length of the CDR3 is 12 residues. CDR3 bases: TGTGCCGGATGGGAACAGGGCTTCGGCTACACCTTC. Protein sequence: CAGWEQGFGYTF.

The V gene is TRBV3-1 (or the pseudogene TRBV3-2), the J gene TRBJ1-6; no definite D call. V lost 1 base, J lost 9 bases, and 16 bases lay in between. The germline V gene has CDR1 LGHDT and CDR2 YNNKEL (reference sequence). The length of the CDR3 is 16 residues. In DNA form, the CDR3 reads TGTGCCAGCAGCCAAGTTAAGGCAGAGCCGGGTTCACCCCTCCACTTT. This translates into CASSQVKAEPGSPLHF.

This chain uses TRBV5-4 with TRBJ2-2; D may be TRBD2 (5 bases). Trimming left V 1 base short and J 0 bases short, with 13 bases between. Per the germline V gene, CDR1 is SGHNT and CDR2 is YYREEE (reference sequence). The CDR3 is 17 residues long. Written as DNA, the CDR3 is TGTGCCAGCAGCTTGAATCGAATCGGGACGAACACCGGGGAGCTGTTTTTT. Protein: CASSLNRIGTNTGELFF.

The genes are TRBV29-1 and TRBJ1-3; a weak D match, TRBD1 (5 bases). V was pared by 6 bases and J by 4 bases, with 13 bases between. The CDR3 runs to 13 residues. In germline, CDR1 is SQVTM, CDR2 ANQGSEA. As DNA, the CDR3 is TGCAGCGTGGAGGGGAATTCGGGAAACACCATATATTTT. Protein: CSVEGNSGNTIYF.

In the case of this clone: A read error may produce the germline difference seen at one junction end. The chain is built from TRBV7-7 and TRBJ2-3; no reliable D call. The CDR3 contains 15 residues. Germline CDR1 SSHAT, CDR2 FNYEAQ (reference sequence). The CDR3 spells CASSLSRSAVDTQYF. In nucleotides, the CDR3 is TGTGCTAGCAGCTTATCCCGCTCCGCGGTAGATACGCAGTATTTT.

This clone was detected a few times. This chain uses TRBV7-2 with TRBJ2-7, with 9 positions matching TRBD2. V shed 5 bases, J shed 2 bases, and the junction held 10 bases outside the gene matches. Germline lookup yields CDR1 SGHTA and CDR2 FQGNSA. This CDR3 is 16 amino acids long. Here the CDR3 DNA reads TGTGCCAGCAGCCCACGAAGCGGGAGGCCCCCCTACGAGCAGTACTTC. Its translation is CASSPRSGRPPYEQYF.

The rearrangement joins TRBV15 to TRBJ2-2; maybe TRBD2 (7 bases). Germline CDR1 is LNHNV and CDR2 is YYDKDF (reference sequence). The CDR3 length is 18 residues. V lost 0 bases and J 3 bases, leaving 17 bases between the germline ends. For the CDR3, the DNA is TGTGCCACCAGCAGAGATGGGGGCGGGAGCGTGGACACCGGGGAGCTGTTTTTT. It translates to CATSRDGGGSVDTGELFF.

J is TRBJ1-1 and V is TRBV3-1 (or the pseudogene TRBV3-2), with TRBD1 as a possible D gene (6 bases). This CDR3 is 15 amino acids long. Germline V gene lookup returns CDR1 LGHDT and CDR2 YNNKEL (reference sequence). V gave up 5 bases and J gave up 1 base, with 14 bases separating them. Written as DNA, the CDR3 is TGTGCCAGCAGCTTTGGACAGTCGAGGAACACTGAAGCTTTCTTT. Its translation: CASSFGQSRNTEAFF.

The V and J genes are TRBV11-2 and TRBJ1-1; D possibly corresponds to TRBD1 (6 bases). CDR3 length equals 13 residues. V was pared by 1 base and J by 5 bases, with 8 bases between. CDR1 and CDR2 (germline): SGHAT, FQNNGV. The CDR3 sequence: CASSLVRGTEAFF. CDR3 nucleotide sequence: TGTGCCAGCAGCTTAGTCAGGGGTACTGAAGCTTTCTTT.